The 2 T cell receptor beta chains below come from one sample, sequenced in a study of identical twins. TCRdb re-called the 5' RACE reads through MiXCR, storing one row per CDR3 protein. The sample records about 700,000 distinct CDR3 sequences, 8.6% being singletons. These data were likewise used in another study, on yellow fever vaccine responses in identical twins.

The sample consisted of PBMCs. These receptors all stem from a woman between 18 and 30 years old in good health.

The CDR3 loop reads CASSRAPSSYEQYF. CDR3 sequence (DNA): TGTGCCAGCTCACGGGCACCGAGCTCCTACGAGCAGTACTTC. The chain links TRBV18 to TRBJ2-7; D is unresolved. The CDR3 extends over 14 amino acids. Germline V CDR1 and CDR2: KGHSH, LQKENI. V was cut by 4 bases and J by 0 bases, with 10 bases left in between.

This clonotype was detected many times. The V gene is TRBV2, the J gene TRBJ1-1; D call uncertain. The germline CDR1 and CDR2 sequences are SNHLY and FYNNEI. The CDR3 runs to 11 residues. V lost 4 bases and J 3 bases, leaving 3 bases between the germline ends. The CDR3 bases are TGTGCCAGCAGTGGATACACTGAAGCTTTCTTT. This sequence encodes CASSGYTEAFF.